The present TCR beta chain was sequenced within a study of T cell changes during pregnancy in multiple sclerosis. Clones were read by immunoSEQ multiplex PCR, and TCRdb kept only the in-frame ones, dropping some. The sample has under 75,000 clones, about 90% seen once. Trimming took 7 bases from V and 6 from J, leaving 12 bases between them. Looked up from germline, CDR1 is SQVTM and CDR2 is ANQGSEA. The length of the CDR3 is 12 residues. The input for sequencing was CD4+ T cells from peripheral blood mononuclear cells, taken after pregnancy. The receptor was isolated from a female donor with multiple sclerosis, enrolled in a pregnancy study. The chain employs TRBV29-1 and TRBJ2-2; perhaps TRBD1 as D (6 bases). For the CDR3, the DNA is TGCAGCGGAACAGGGTTCGCCGGGGAGCTGTTTTTT. Amino acid sequence: CSGTGFAGELFF.